The entry below describes one T cell receptor beta chain. In the authors' methods: Amplification from reference gene primers served as the basis for estimated nucleated cell counts. The table came from immunoSEQ multiplex PCR; TCRdb's copy has only in-frame clones and leaves some out. V and J calls and clone size are those listed in that table; D and trimming were worked out from the DNA. This table has roughly 130,000 clones, roughly 84% appearing once. This sample is drawn from a study of blood T cell repertoires in COVID-19. Study as a whole: COVID-19 samples from acute and convalescent phases originated in the United States, Italy and Spain. The cDNA or gDNA used as material had been derived from T cells, B-cell-depleted T cells, or PBMCs.

J lost 1 base, V lost 0 bases, and 7 bases had no gene match. The CDR3 covers 18 residues. Germline V gives CDR1 SGDLS, CDR2 YYNGEE. The receptor was derived from a woman aged 25 to 45 who had recovered from COVID-19. The material sequenced was peripheral blood. The gene calls are TRBV9 and TRBJ2-2, with 9 bases that match TRBD2. The CDR3: CASSVDEGLAVNTGELFF. In DNA, the CDR3 is TGTGCCAGCAGCGTAGATGAGGGACTAGCTGTGAACACCGGGGAGCTGTTTTTT.